This T cell receptor beta chain was identified during a study of post-analysis software for immune sequencing data. Incorporated into the TCR beta cDNA libraries were unique molecular identifiers, which served to reduce PCR and sequencing biases. TCRdb itself ran the PCR reads through MiXCR, one entry per CDR3 protein. The sample yields hundreds of thousands of distinct CDR3 sequences, 35% to 45% seen once. This clonotype was detected once. Its antigen is unidentified. With 3 bases removed from V and 9 bases from J, the gap between germline ends came to 32 bases. This CDR3 has 18 amino acids. Germline CDR1 reads GTSNPN; CDR2 reads SVGIG (reference sequence). Study-level results: Among multiple sclerosis patients, normalized Chao1 diversity was significantly below that of controls. Patients used a few TRBV segments, including TRBV5-6, TRBV5-1 and TRBV20-1, more often than controls.

The chain carries TRBV30 and TRBJ1-2, with D maybe TRBD1 (6 bases). The clonotype was recovered from a girl aged 2 to 10 with multiple sclerosis. Sequenced material: blood. CDR3 sequence: CAWRDPIGADRSTKSYTF. The CDR3 DNA reads TGTGCCTGGAGGGACCCCATTGGGGCTGACAGGTCGACCAAGAGCTACACCTTC.